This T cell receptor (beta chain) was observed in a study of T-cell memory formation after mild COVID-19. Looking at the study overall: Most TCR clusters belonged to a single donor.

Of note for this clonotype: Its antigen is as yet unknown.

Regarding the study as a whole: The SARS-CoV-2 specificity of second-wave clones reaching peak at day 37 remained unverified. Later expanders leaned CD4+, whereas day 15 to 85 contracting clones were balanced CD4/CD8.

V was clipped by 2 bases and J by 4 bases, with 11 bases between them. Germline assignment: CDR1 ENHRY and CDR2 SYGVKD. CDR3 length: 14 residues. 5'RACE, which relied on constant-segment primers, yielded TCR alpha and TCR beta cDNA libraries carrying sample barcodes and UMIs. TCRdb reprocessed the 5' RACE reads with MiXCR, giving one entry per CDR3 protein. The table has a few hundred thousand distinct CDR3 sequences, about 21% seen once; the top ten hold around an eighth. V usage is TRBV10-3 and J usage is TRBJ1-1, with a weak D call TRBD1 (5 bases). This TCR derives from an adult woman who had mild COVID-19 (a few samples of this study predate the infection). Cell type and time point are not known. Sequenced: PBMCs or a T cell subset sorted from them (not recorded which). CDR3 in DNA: TGTGCCATCAGTGAGCAGGGAAGTAGCACTGAAGCTTTCTTT. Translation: CAISEQGSSTEAFF.